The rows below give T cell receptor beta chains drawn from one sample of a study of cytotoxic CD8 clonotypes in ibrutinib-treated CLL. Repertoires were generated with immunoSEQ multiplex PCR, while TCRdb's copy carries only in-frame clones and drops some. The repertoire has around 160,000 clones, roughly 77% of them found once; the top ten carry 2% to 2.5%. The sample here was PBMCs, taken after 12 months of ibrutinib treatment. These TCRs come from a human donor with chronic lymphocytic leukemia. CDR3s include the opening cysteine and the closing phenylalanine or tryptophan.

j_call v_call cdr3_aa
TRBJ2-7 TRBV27 CASSPRIVGDEQYF
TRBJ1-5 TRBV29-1 CSAGTLNQPQHF
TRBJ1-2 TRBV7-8 CASSLFFATSEHYGYTF
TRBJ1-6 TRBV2 CASSESRTDNSPLHF
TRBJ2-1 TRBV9 CASSTRYNEQFF
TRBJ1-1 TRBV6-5 CASTPDMNTEAFF
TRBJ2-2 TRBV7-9 CASRRGAENTGELFF
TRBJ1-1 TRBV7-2 CASSAWTNTEAFF
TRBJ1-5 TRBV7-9 CASSRDSNQPQHF
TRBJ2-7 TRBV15 CATSRDGAYEQYF
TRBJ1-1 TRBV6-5 CASPREGMNTEAFF
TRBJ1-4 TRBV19 CASSLKGTLLDGKLFF
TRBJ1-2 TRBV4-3 CASSQEARGPSPYGYTF
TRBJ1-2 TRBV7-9 CASRGGNYGYTF
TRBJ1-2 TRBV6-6 CASSYRDRGGNGYTF
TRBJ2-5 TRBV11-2 CASSFRGSEETQYF
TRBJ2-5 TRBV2 CASNRGAQETQYF
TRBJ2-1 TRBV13 CASSSRLAGRVEQFF
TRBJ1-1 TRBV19 CASSISQGGSEAFF
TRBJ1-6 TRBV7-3 CASSLLQPVDSPLHF
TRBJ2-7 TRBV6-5 CASTKTGTGVYEQYF
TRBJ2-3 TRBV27 CASRRQGADTQYF
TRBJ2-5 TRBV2 CASAGQGETQYF
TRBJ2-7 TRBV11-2 CASSLDRQNYEQYF
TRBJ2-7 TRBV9 CASSAGDAGRGEQYF
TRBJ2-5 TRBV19 CATGSGTGVQETQYF